The 22 T cell receptor beta chains given below trace back to one sample, sequenced in a study of T-cell memory formation after mild COVID-19. TCRdb re-analysed the 5' RACE reads in MiXCR, keeping a single row per CDR3 protein. The sample has over 450,000 distinct CDR3 sequences; around 21% are singletons. The specimen was PBMCs or a T cell subset sorted from them (not recorded which). The receptors shown here come from an adult woman who had mild COVID-19 (a few samples of this study predate the infection). Cell type and time point are not known.

The CDR3 is CASTPLAGGHWGETQYF. The CDR3 coding sequence is TGTGCCAGCACCCCGCTAGCGGGAGGGCATTGGGGTGAGACCCAGTACTTC. This rearrangement joins TRBV7-2 to TRBJ2-5; the match to TRBD2 covers 12 bases. Germline lookup yields CDR1 SGHTA and CDR2 FQGNSA. This CDR3 is 17 amino acids long. J was trimmed by 5 bases and V by 7 bases; bases with no gene match: 14.

Of note for this clonotype: This may arise from a read error, as a much more abundant clone is one base away. The genes are TRBV7-2 and TRBJ2-4, with 8 bases lining up with TRBD2. V dropped 7 bases and J dropped 6; count of bases not matched to a gene: 11. The CDR3 length is 15 residues. CDR1 is SGHTA and CDR2 is FQGNSA in the germline V gene. CDR3 residues: CASIPGRAGGNIQYF. CDR3 nucleotides: TGTGCCAGCATCCCCGGGCGGGCGGGAGGAAACATTCAGTACTTC.

The chain links TRBV14 to TRBJ2-1; D ambiguous. CDR1 is SGHDN and CDR2 is FVKESK in the germline V gene. V was pared by 2 bases and J by 8 bases, with 16 bases between. This CDR3 comprises 15 residues. This CDR3 reads CASSQTSVARDEQFF. CDR3 sequence (DNA): TGTGCCAGCAGCCAAACCTCGGTAGCCCGCGATGAGCAGTTCTTC.

This clonotype appeared a few times. The chain links TRBV24-1 to TRBJ2-1; D gene uncertain. V was shortened by 5 bases and J by 3 bases, with 7 bases between the two germline ends. The germline gives CDR1 KGHDR, CDR2 SFDVKD. The CDR3 is made up of 13 amino acids. CDR3 in amino acids: CATSGSVYNEQFF. Written as DNA, the CDR3 is TGTGCCACCAGTGGATCCGTCTACAATGAGCAGTTCTTC.

The chain has TRBV5-1 and TRBJ2-5, with TRBD1 matching over 8 bases. CDR3 length: 14 residues. The junction had 6 bases not matched to a gene; V was cut back by 2 bases and J by 6 bases. The germline CDR1 and CDR2 sequences are SGHRS and YFSETQ. In nucleotides, the CDR3 is TGCGCCAGCAGCTTCCAGGGGGCAAGAAAGACCCAGTACTTC. This gives the protein CASSFQGARKTQYF.

This clonotype was found a few times. The chain is built from TRBV7-2 and TRBJ2-2; the D gene could be TRBD1 or TRBD2 (5 bases each). This CDR3 contains 15 residues. Germline V gene lookup returns CDR1 SGHTA and CDR2 FQGNSA. Trimming shortened V by 1 base and J by 5 bases, and 11 bases separated the two germline ends. The CDR3, as DNA: TGTGCCAGCAGCTTAGTTGGGGGAACTACCGGGGAGCTGTTTTTT. Translation gives CASSLVGGTTGELFF.

The sample holds a few counts of this clonotype. The rearrangement joins TRBV29-1 to TRBJ1-2; 7 bases are a match to TRBD1. With V trimmed by 1 base and J by 8 bases, 10 bases remained unmatched. The V gene's germline CDR1 is SQVTM and CDR2 ANQGSEA. There are 14 residues in the CDR3. This chain's CDR3 is CSVEVVRRGQGYTF. The CDR3, as DNA: TGCAGCGTTGAAGTGGTGAGGAGGGGGCAAGGCTACACCTTC.

J is TRBJ2-3 and V is TRBV24-1, with 9 bases matching TRBD2. Germline V lookup: CDR1 KGHDR, CDR2 SFDVKD. Trimming removed 3 bases from V and 5 bases from J; junction bases left unmatched: 5. The CDR3 contains 15 residues. The CDR3 nucleotides are TGTGCCACCAGTGATCCTCGGACTAGCGAAGATACGCAGTATTTT. Encoded protein: CATSDPRTSEDTQYF.

The genes are TRBV3-1 and TRBJ2-5, with 9 bases matching TRBD2. The germline CDR1 and CDR2 sequences are LGHDT and YNNKEL (reference sequence). The J segment lost 5 bases and the V segment lost 0 bases, leaving 4 bases of the junction unmatched. The CDR3 runs to 15 residues. The DNA of the CDR3 is TGTGCCAGCAGCCAAGATCTGGGACTAGCCGAGACCCAGTACTTC. This gives the protein CASSQDLGLAETQYF.

DNA for the CDR3: TGTGCCAGCAGGCCGCCGGGACTAGCGATCGAGCAGTACTTC. It is translated as CASRPPGLAIEQYF. The chain combines TRBV6-5 with TRBJ2-7, with 10 bases fitting TRBD2. The germline V gene has CDR1 MNHEY and CDR2 SVGAGI. The CDR3 runs 14 residues. Trimming took 6 bases from V and 6 from J; bases not matched to a gene: 8.

The chain has TRBV7-9 and TRBJ2-1, with D possibly matching TRBD1 (7 bases). The CDR3 is made up of 15 amino acids. Deletions cut 5 bases from V and 7 bases from J, with 18 bases between. CDR1 SEHNR and CDR2 FQNEAQ come from the germline V gene (reference sequence). This CDR3 reads CASSPRGVLGNEQFF. CDR3 bases: TGTGCCAGCAGCCCCAGGGGGGTACTAGGAAATGAGCAGTTCTTC.

The chain couples TRBV20-1 to TRBJ2-1; weak D call: TRBD2 (5 bases). Trimming left V 6 bases short and J 6 bases short, with 15 bases between. Germline CDR1 and CDR2: DFQATT and SNEGSKA (reference sequence). The CDR3 extends over 13 amino acids. The chain's CDR3 is CSAPKGGGNEQFF. The CDR3 coding sequence is TGCAGTGCCCCAAAAGGAGGCGGCAATGAGCAGTTCTTC.

The chain couples TRBV11-2 to TRBJ2-3; weak D call: TRBD2 (7 bases). The CDR3 spans 16 residues. Germline lookup yields CDR1 SGHAT and CDR2 FQNNGV. V shed 5 bases and J shed 5 bases, with 20 bases lying between them. CDR3 coding DNA: TGTGCCAGCAGCATCAGACACTCGGGGGGCGGAGATACGCAGTATTTT. Amino acid sequence: CASSIRHSGGGDTQYF.

This clonotype is a singleton in its sample. The V gene is TRBV20-1, the J gene TRBJ2-3, with D unclear. Trimming pared 3 bases from V and 0 bases from J, leaving 13 bases between. The CDR3 is 15 residues long. CDR1 and CDR2 from the germline V gene are DFQATT and SNEGSKA (reference sequence). CDR3: CSARTDATSTDTQYF. Here the CDR3 DNA reads TGCAGTGCTAGGACGGACGCTACCAGCACAGATACGCAGTATTTT.

This clonotype was observed at least ten times. The rearrangement uses TRBV23-1 and TRBJ2-3; 8 nucleotides agree with TRBD2. TRBV23-1 is designated an ORF whose function remains uncertain. V lost 4 bases to trimming and J lost 2 bases; unmatched junction nucleotides: 23. This CDR3 region has 21 residues. CDR3: CASSRGNGGREDQSSTDTQYF. In nucleotides, the CDR3 is TGCGCCAGCAGTCGGGGCAATGGTGGGCGGGAGGACCAGTCGTCCACAGATACGCAGTATTTT.

This clonotype was counted only a few times. This sequence joins TRBV20-1 and TRBJ2-7, with D unresolved. V was shortened by 3 bases and J by 1 base, with 13 bases between the two germline ends. CDR3 size: 14 residues. The germline gives CDR1 DFQATT, CDR2 SNEGSKA (reference sequence). The CDR3 loop is CSASVVGGSYEQYF. The CDR3 DNA reads TGCAGTGCTAGTGTAGTGGGTGGATCCTACGAGCAGTACTTC.

The chain uses TRBV24-1 and TRBJ1-3; no clear D gene. The V and J ends lost 2 bases and 0 bases respectively, with 4 bases between them. The CDR3 totals 14 residues. Germline V gives CDR1 KGHDR, CDR2 SFDVKD. CDR3 residues: CATSDSTSGNTIYF. CDR3 bases: TGTGCCACCAGTGATTCCACCTCTGGAAACACCATATATTTT.

The chain employs TRBV5-1 and TRBJ2-1; 10 bases align to TRBD1. V lost 4 bases to trimming and J lost 2 bases; unmatched junction nucleotides: 6. This CDR3 contains 16 residues. Germline CDR1 and CDR2: SGHRS and YFSETQ. CDR3 nucleotides: TGCGCCAGCAGCCCGGGACAGGGGAATCCCTACAATGAGCAGTTCTTC. Translated: CASSPGQGNPYNEQFF.

This chain connects TRBV12-5 to TRBJ2-3; 9 nucleotides agree with TRBD2. The germline gives CDR1 LGHNT, CDR2 FRNRAP. The CDR3 extends over 16 amino acids. V shed 5 bases and J 2 bases; nucleotides not matched to a gene: 8. As DNA, the CDR3 is TGTGCTAGTGGTCCGTCAGCGGGGGGACTCACAGATACGCAGTATTTT. Translation gives CASGPSAGGLTDTQYF.

There are a few counts of this clonotype. The V gene is TRBV7-2, the J gene TRBJ1-1, with TRBD1 matching over 10 bases. CDR1 and CDR2 (germline): SGHTA, FQGNSA. V lost 5 bases, J lost 2 bases, and 2 bases stayed unmatched. CDR3 size: 14 residues. The CDR3 loop is CASSVTGGNTEAFF. The CDR3 DNA is TGTGCCAGCAGCGTGACAGGGGGCAACACTGAAGCTTTCTTT.

The chain uses TRBV6-5 and TRBJ1-1; D may be TRBD1 (5 bases). This CDR3 has 14 residues. V lost 5 bases and J 8 bases, leaving 18 bases between the germline ends. Germline CDR1 is MNHEY and CDR2 is SVGAGI. The chain's CDR3 is CASSRAPRGLEAFF. The CDR3 bases are TGTGCCAGCAGTAGGGCGCCCCGGGGCCTCGAAGCTTTCTTT.

This clonotype has just one count. J is TRBJ2-3 and V is TRBV5-4; the D gene is possibly TRBD2 (6 bases). The V gene lost 4 bases and the J gene lost 1 base, with 13 bases spanning the gap. Germline V gene lookup returns CDR1 SGHNT and CDR2 YYREEE (reference sequence). The CDR3 totals 15 residues. CDR3: CASSHAVAGTDTQYF. The CDR3, as DNA: TGTGCCAGCAGCCATGCCGTAGCGGGCACAGATACGCAGTATTTT.